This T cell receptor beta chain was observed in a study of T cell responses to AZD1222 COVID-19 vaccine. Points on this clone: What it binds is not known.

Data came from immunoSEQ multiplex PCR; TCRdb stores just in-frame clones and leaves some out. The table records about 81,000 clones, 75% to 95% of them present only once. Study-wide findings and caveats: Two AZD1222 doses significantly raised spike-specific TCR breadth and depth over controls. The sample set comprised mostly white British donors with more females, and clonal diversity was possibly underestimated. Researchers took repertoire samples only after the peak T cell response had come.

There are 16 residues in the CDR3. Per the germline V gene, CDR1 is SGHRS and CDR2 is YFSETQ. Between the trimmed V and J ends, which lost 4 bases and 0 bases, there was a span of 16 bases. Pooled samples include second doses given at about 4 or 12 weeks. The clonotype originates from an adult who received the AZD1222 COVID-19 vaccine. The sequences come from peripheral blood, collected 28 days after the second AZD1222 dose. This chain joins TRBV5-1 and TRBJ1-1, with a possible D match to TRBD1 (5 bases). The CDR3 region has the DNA TGCGCCAGCAGCCCACTCGGGGGGACCATGAACACTGAAGCTTTCTTT. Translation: CASSPLGGTMNTEAFF. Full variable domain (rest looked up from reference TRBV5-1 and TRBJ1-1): KAGVTQTPRYLIKTRGQQVTLSCSPISGHRSVSWYQQTPGQGLQFLFEYFSETQRNKGNFPGRFSGRQFSNSRSEMNVSTLELGDSALYLCASSPLGGTMNTEAFFGQGTRLTVV.